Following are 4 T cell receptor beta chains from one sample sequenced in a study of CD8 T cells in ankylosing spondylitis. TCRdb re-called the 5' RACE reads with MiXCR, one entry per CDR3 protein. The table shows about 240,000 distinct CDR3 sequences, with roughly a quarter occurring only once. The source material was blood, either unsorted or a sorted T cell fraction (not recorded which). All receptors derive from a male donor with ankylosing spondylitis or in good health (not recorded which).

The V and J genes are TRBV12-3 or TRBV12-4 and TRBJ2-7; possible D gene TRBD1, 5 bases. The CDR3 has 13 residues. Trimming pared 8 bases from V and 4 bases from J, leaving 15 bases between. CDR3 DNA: TGTGCCAGCTACAGGCACGTAGGATACGAGCAGTACTTC. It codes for CASYRHVGYEQYF.

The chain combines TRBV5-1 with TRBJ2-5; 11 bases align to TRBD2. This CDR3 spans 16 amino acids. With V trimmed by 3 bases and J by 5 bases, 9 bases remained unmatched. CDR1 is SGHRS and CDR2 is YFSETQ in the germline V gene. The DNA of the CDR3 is TGCGCCAGCAGCTACCCTGGGACTAGCGGTAGGGAGACCCAGTACTTC. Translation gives CASSYPGTSGRETQYF. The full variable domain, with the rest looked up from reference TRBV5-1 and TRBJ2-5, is KAGVTQTPRYLIKTRGQQVTLSCSPISGHRSVSWYQQTPGQGLQFLFEYFSETQRNKGNFPGRFSGRQFSNSRSEMNVSTLELGDSALYLCASSYPGTSGRETQYFGPGTRLLVL.

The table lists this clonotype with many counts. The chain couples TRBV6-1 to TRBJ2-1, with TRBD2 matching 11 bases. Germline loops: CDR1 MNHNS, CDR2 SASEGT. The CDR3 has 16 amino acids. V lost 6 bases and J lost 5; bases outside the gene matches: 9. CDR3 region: CASRWSSGGANNEQFF. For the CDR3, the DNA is TGTGCCAGCAGGTGGAGTAGCGGGGGGGCCAACAATGAGCAGTTCTTC.

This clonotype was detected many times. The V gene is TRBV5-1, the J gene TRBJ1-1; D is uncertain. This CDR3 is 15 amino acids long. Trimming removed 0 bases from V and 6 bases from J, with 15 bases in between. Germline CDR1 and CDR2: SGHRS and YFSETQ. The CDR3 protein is CASSLVPGGYSEAFF. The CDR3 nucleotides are TGCGCCAGCAGCTTGGTTCCGGGAGGTTATTCTGAAGCTTTCTTT.